The present TCR beta chain was sequenced within a study of blood T cell repertoires in COVID-19. The overall study: Acute and convalescent COVID-19 samples came from the United States, Italy and Spain. PBMCs, B-cell-depleted T cells, or T cells were the source of the cDNA or gDNA that made up the material.

The germline V gene has CDR1 SGHKS and CDR2 YYEKEE (reference sequence). V lost 0 bases to trimming and J lost 2 bases, with 9 bases between them. This CDR3 spans 14 amino acids. Per the original data handling: Reference gene primers were amplified, and this amplification served to estimate nucleated cell counts. Assay: immunoSEQ multiplex PCR; the TCRdb copy retains only in-frame clones and omits some. The V and J calls and clone size were taken over from that table, and D and trimming were inferred from the DNA. Of roughly 200,000 clones in the sample, 84% were seen once. The clonotype originates from a man aged 50 to 60 with active or convalescent COVID-19. The sample taken for sequencing was peripheral blood. The rearrangement links TRBV5-5 to TRBJ2-7; D gene ambiguous. CDR3 in DNA: TGTGCCAGCAGCTTGGGGCAGGCCGCCTACGAGCAGTACTTC. It specifies CASSLGQAAYEQYF. The full variable domain, rest sourced from reference TRBV5-5 and TRBJ2-7, is DAGVTQSPTHLIKTRGQQVTLRCSPISGHKSVSWYQQVLGQGPQFIFQYYEKEERGRGNFPDRFSARQFPNYSSELNVNALLLGDSALYLCASSLGQAAYEQYFGPGTRLTVT.